The 28 T cell receptor beta chains presented below share a single source sample, sequenced in a study of cytomegalovirus exposure and HLA in healthy donors. Use of 60 Vbeta and 13 Jbeta primers characterized the PCR. Repertoires were generated with immunoSEQ multiplex PCR, while TCRdb's copy carries only in-frame clones and drops some. The sample records roughly 200,000 clones, approximately 80% being singletons. Sequenced input: PBMCs. The receptor set was obtained from a boy under 10 years old in good health and CMV-seronegative.

The chain is built from TRBV7-9 and TRBJ1-1, with D hard to call. The CDR3 has 15 amino acids. Trimming removed 7 bases from V and 0 bases from J, with 15 bases in between. Looked up from germline, CDR1 is SEHNR and CDR2 is FQNEAQ (reference sequence). CDR3 sequence reads: CASINPPEMNTEAFF. The DNA of the CDR3 is TGTGCCAGCATCAACCCGCCGGAGATGAACACTGAAGCTTTCTTT.

V is TRBV10-3 and J is TRBJ1-5; 7 positions match TRBD1. This CDR3 spans 16 amino acids. Trimming cost V 0 bases and J 0 bases; bases outside gene matches: 2. Germline loops: CDR1 ENHRY, CDR2 SYGVKD. CDR3 nucleotides: TGTGCCATCAGTGAGTCGACAGGGCATAGCAATCAGCCCCAGCATTTT. Its protein product is CAISESTGHSNQPQHF.

Only one count was recorded for this clone. The chain recombines TRBV27 with TRBJ2-7; D might be TRBD2 (5 bases). Germline values: CDR1 MNHEY, CDR2 SMNVEV (reference sequence). V was trimmed by 4 bases and J by 0 bases, leaving 10 bases between them. The CDR3 is 14 amino acids. The CDR3 bases are TGTGCCAGCAGTTCGGTAGCGAGCTCCTACGAGCAGTACTTC. Its translation: CASSSVASSYEQYF.

This chain uses TRBV4-2 with TRBJ2-7, with D perhaps matching TRBD2 (6 bases). The V end lost 6 bases, the J end lost 2 bases, and 8 bases lay between the germline ends. CDR1 is LGHNA and CDR2 is YNFKEQ in the germline V gene. This CDR3 region has 12 residues. CDR3 nucleotides: TGTGCCAGCAGTTCGGGGGCCTACGAGCAGTACTTC. Its translation: CASSSGAYEQYF.

This clone has just a few counts. This sequence joins TRBV7-2 and TRBJ2-7, with D possibly TRBD2 on 6 matching bases. CDR1 and CDR2 from the germline V gene are SGHTA and FQGNSA. Trimming removed 4 bases from V and 0 bases from J, with 16 bases in between. The CDR3 length is 16 residues. The CDR3 reads CASSSRGTFSSYEQYF. The DNA of the CDR3 is TGTGCCAGCAGCTCCCGGGGGACTTTCAGCTCCTACGAGCAGTACTTC.

This chain joins TRBV11-1 and TRBJ2-7, with 9 bases that match TRBD1. V lost 6 bases, J lost 3 bases, and 6 bases stayed unmatched. Germline CDR1 SGHAT, CDR2 FQDESV (reference sequence). The CDR3 loop spans 14 amino acids. CDR3 loop: CASSADRGGYEQYF. CDR3 coding DNA: TGTGCCAGCAGTGCGGACAGGGGCGGCTACGAGCAGTACTTC.

This clone came up a few times. The genes are TRBV6-5 and TRBJ2-2; weak D call: TRBD2 (5 bases). The CDR3 contains 15 residues. Germline CDR1 and CDR2: MNHEY and SVGAGI. V was shortened by 5 bases and J by 6 bases, with 16 bases between the two germline ends. The CDR3, as DNA: TGTGCCAGCAGTAATATTCCTAGCTTCGCCGGGGAGCTGTTTTTT. Translating it yields CASSNIPSFAGELFF.

This clone was found a few times. The rearrangement links TRBV4-2 to TRBJ1-2; no clear D. Deletions cut 6 bases from V and 4 bases from J, with 9 bases between. This CDR3 is 12 amino acids long. Germline CDR1 LGHNA, CDR2 YNFKEQ. This CDR3 is CASRDWGYGYTF. CDR3 in DNA: TGTGCCAGCAGGGACTGGGGCTATGGCTACACCTTC.

The rearrangement joins TRBV4-1 to TRBJ1-2; 7 bases are shared with TRBD1. The V gene's germline CDR1 is MGHRA and CDR2 YSYEKL. This CDR3 comprises 16 residues. The junction had 7 bases not matched to a gene; V was cut back by 0 bases and J by 3 bases. CDR3 DNA sequence: TGCGCCAGCAGCCAAGACCGGGGACAGCCGTACTATGGCTACACCTTC. This gives the protein CASSQDRGQPYYGYTF.

This clone was recorded a few times. This rearrangement joins TRBV6-1 to TRBJ2-7, with 9 bases matching TRBD1. Trimming at V came to 5 bases and at J to 4 bases, leaving 9 bases not matched to a gene. Germline V gene sequence: CDR1 MNHNS, CDR2 SASEGT. The CDR3 extends over 15 amino acids. The CDR3, as DNA: TGTGCCAGCAGTCTATTGCGACAGGGGGGGTACGAGCAGTACTTC. This codes for CASSLLRQGGYEQYF.

V gene TRBV11-2 combines with J gene TRBJ2-7; D gene unclear. The V gene lost 1 base and the J gene lost 4 bases, with 11 bases spanning the gap. Germline CDR1 SGHAT, CDR2 FQNNGV. This CDR3 spans 14 amino acids. In nucleotides, the CDR3 is TGTGCCAGCAGCTTAGGTGGTAATAGTTACGAGCAGTACTTC. Encoded protein: CASSLGGNSYEQYF.

The chain employs TRBV11-2 and TRBJ1-2; 8 nucleotides match TRBD1. The junction had 7 bases not matched to a gene; V was cut back by 3 bases and J by 7 bases. CDR1 is SGHAT and CDR2 is FQNNGV in the germline V gene. This CDR3 region has 14 residues. CDR3 loop: CASSFRTGGGGYTF. Here the CDR3 DNA reads TGTGCCAGCAGCTTTCGTACAGGGGGAGGTGGCTACACCTTC.

The chain carries TRBV5-1 and TRBJ2-1; maybe TRBD2 (7 bases). The germline V gene has CDR1 SGHRS and CDR2 YFSETQ. Trimming took off 6 bases at V and 9 bases at J, with 16 bases between the two ends. The CDR3 has 13 residues. The CDR3 coding sequence is TGCGCCAGCACCAATAACAGGGAGGGTGAGCAGTTCTTC. Its translation: CASTNNREGEQFF.

There are a few counts of this clone. This chain uses TRBV19 with TRBJ1-1, with 7 nucleotides matching TRBD1. Trimming took 6 bases from V and 1 from J; bases not matched to a gene: 23. The germline V gene encodes CDR1 LNHDA and CDR2 SQIVND (reference sequence). The CDR3 spans 20 residues. CDR3 amino acids: CASSPQGVSGGGYANTEAFF. The CDR3 DNA is TGTGCCAGTAGCCCTCAAGGGGTTTCAGGGGGAGGTTATGCGAACACTGAAGCTTTCTTT.

The V and J genes are TRBV7-9 and TRBJ1-1, with D unresolved. Germline CDR1 SEHNR, CDR2 FQNEAQ (reference sequence). The CDR3 length is 13 residues. V dropped 6 bases and J dropped 5 bases, with 13 bases sitting between them. The CDR3 nucleotides read TGTGCCAGCAGGGAGGTTGTGGGTACTGAAGCTTTCTTT. Translated, it gives CASREVVGTEAFF.

V is TRBV7-9 and J is TRBJ2-1; 8 bases line up with TRBD1. V dropped 1 base and J dropped 5; count of bases not matched to a gene: 4. The CDR3 totals 15 residues. The V gene's germline CDR1 is SEHNR and CDR2 FQNEAQ (reference sequence). The CDR3 protein is CASSLVGGQDNEQFF. DNA of the CDR3: TGTGCCAGCAGCTTAGTAGGGGGACAGGACAATGAGCAGTTCTTC.

The gene calls are TRBV4-1 and TRBJ1-5; no clear D. The germline V gene has CDR1 MGHRA and CDR2 YSYEKL. The CDR3 contains 17 residues. V lost 3 bases to trimming and J lost 1 base, with 16 bases between them. CDR3 region: CASSQAPGEGSNQPQHF. CDR3 nucleotide sequence: TGCGCCAGCAGCCAGGCCCCCGGGGAGGGAAGCAATCAGCCCCAGCATTTT.

The V call is TRBV6-1, the J call TRBJ2-2; D is undetermined. Looked up from germline, CDR1 is MNHNS and CDR2 is SASEGT. The CDR3 length is 13 residues. V lost 10 bases to trimming and J lost 0 bases, with 9 bases between them. The CDR3 reads CATYDPNTGELFF. The CDR3 DNA reads as TGTGCCACCTATGATCCGAACACCGGGGAGCTGTTTTTT.

This clone has only one observation. The CDR3 spells CASSVEWDHWDRVNTEAFF. The CDR3, as DNA: TGTGCCAGCAGCGTAGAATGGGATCATTGGGACAGGGTGAACACTGAAGCTTTCTTT. The chain has TRBV9 and TRBJ1-1; TRBD1 matches 9 bases. Germline V gives CDR1 SGDLS, CDR2 YYNGEE. Trimming took 0 bases from V and 0 from J; bases not matched to a gene: 12. This CDR3 has 19 residues.

Regarding this clone: The junction differs from germline at one of its ends, possibly a read error. J is TRBJ1-1 and V is TRBV7-7; D unclear. CDR1 and CDR2 (germline): SSHAT, FNYEAQ (reference sequence). The CDR3 sequence is 13 residues long. The CDR3 loop reads CASSLLPNTEAFF. CDR3 DNA: TGTGCTAGCAGCCTTCTACCGAACACTGAAGCTTTCTTT.

The chain is built from TRBV5-4 and TRBJ2-5; D call uncertain. V lost 2 bases to trimming and J lost 2 bases, with 13 bases between them. Germline V gives CDR1 SGHNT, CDR2 YYREEE (reference sequence). This CDR3 has 15 residues. The CDR3 loop reads CASSFPGTRQETQYF. The CDR3 region has the DNA TGTGCCAGCAGCTTCCCTGGTACGAGGCAAGAGACCCAGTACTTC.

The gene calls are TRBV7-2 and TRBJ1-4; D not certain. The CDR3 is 13 residues long. The germline V and J ends were trimmed by 5 bases and 5 bases, with 9 bases remaining between them. From germline, CDR1 is SGHTA and CDR2 FQGNSA. CDR3 DNA: TGTGCCAGCAGCCCCCGAGGCAATGAAAAACTGTTTTTT. This gives the protein CASSPRGNEKLFF.

This rearrangement joins TRBV5-5 to TRBJ2-1, with D maybe TRBD2 (6 bases). The CDR3 spans 17 residues. With 0 bases removed from V and 4 bases from J, the gap between germline ends came to 17 bases. Germline V gives CDR1 SGHKS, CDR2 YYEKEE (reference sequence). CDR3 sequence: CASSLVAAGGMYNEQFF. The CDR3 DNA reads as TGTGCCAGCAGCTTGGTGGCCGCCGGCGGGATGTACAATGAGCAGTTCTTC.

The chain uses TRBV30 and TRBJ2-1; D remains ambiguous. The V gene lost 0 bases and the J gene lost 9 bases, with 15 bases spanning the gap. Germline assignment: CDR1 GTSNPN and CDR2 SVGIG (reference sequence). The CDR3 extends over 14 amino acids. DNA for the CDR3: TGTGCCTGGAGTGTACGTTCCCCGGCTAGTGAGCAGTTCTTC. Amino acids: CAWSVRSPASEQFF.

The V gene is TRBV30, the J gene TRBJ2-7, with 9 bases fitting TRBD1. The junction had 4 bases not matched to a gene; V was cut back by 2 bases and J by 2 bases. The CDR3 loop spans 14 amino acids. Germline CDR1 and CDR2: GTSNPN and SVGIG (reference sequence). The CDR3 protein is CAWSLTGGTYEQYF. The CDR3 bases are TGTGCCTGGAGTCTGACAGGGGGTACCTACGAGCAGTACTTC.

V usage is TRBV5-8 and J usage is TRBJ1-2; the D is unclear. This CDR3 is built from 12 residues. From germline, CDR1 is SGHTS and CDR2 YDEGEE. V was shortened by 2 bases and J by 4 bases, with 6 bases between the two germline ends. The CDR3 protein is CASSFGVYGYTF. The CDR3 nucleotides read TGTGCCAGCAGCTTCGGGGTCTATGGCTACACCTTC.

The V and J genes are TRBV11-2 and TRBJ1-1, with D unresolved. The CDR3 is 14 residues long. Germline CDR1 SGHAT, CDR2 FQNNGV. Trimming left V 5 bases short and J 6 bases short, with 16 bases between. The CDR3: CASSRGVPESEAFF. In nucleotides, the CDR3 is TGTGCCAGCAGCCGAGGAGTTCCGGAATCTGAAGCTTTCTTT.

A word on this clone: Germline and junction disagree at one end, which may indicate a read error. The chain carries TRBV2 and TRBJ2-5; 7 nucleotides align to TRBD2. Germline V gene sequence: CDR1 SNHLY, CDR2 FYNNEI. The CDR3 sequence is 12 residues long. CDR3 in amino acids: CASGEGWGGQYF. Here the CDR3 DNA reads TGTGCCAGCGGTGAGGGATGGGGGGGACAGTACTTC.